Detailed here is one T cell receptor (beta chain). Its antigen is unidentified. Random hexamers primed reverse transcription of about 0.5 to 1 ug RNA. TCRdb ran MiXCR on the immunoSEQ multiplex PCR reads and lists one entry per CDR3 protein. The table includes some 130,000 distinct CDR3 sequences, around 95% detected once. This sample is part of a study of CD8 T cells in Susac syndrome. Study at large: Each patient with Susac syndrome, at the time of blood draw, was therapy-naive, on corticosteroids, or on intravenous immunoglobulin alone. Study results and limitations: Among active patients and in TEMRA cells, CD8+ clonal expansion in Susac reached its peak. Susac-specific public clones were found in total CD8+ and CD8+ TEMRA repertoires, numbering under 20 and five, respectively.

The ends were cut back, 0 bases at V and 6 bases at J, with 11 bases in the middle. Germline CDR1 reads GTSNPN; CDR2 reads SVGIG (reference sequence). This CDR3 is built from 13 residues. The sample was CD8+ T cells from PBMCs. V gene TRBV30 combines with J gene TRBJ1-2, with D possibly being TRBD1 (5 bases). The sequence came from a human donor with Susac syndrome. The CDR3: CAWSVAQGHGYTF. The CDR3 DNA reads TGTGCCTGGAGTGTGGCTCAGGGACATGGCTACACCTTC.